This TCR beta chain derives from a study of cytomegalovirus exposure and HLA in healthy donors (dated by TCRdb to 2016 to 2017). Broadly, across the study: In an earlier analysis of 450 to 750 of the donors, about 260 Gb of sequence data and 90 million to 120 million unique TCR beta sequences from roughly 190 million T cells were reported. A later genetic analysis used genome-wide SNP genotypes for about three fifths of the 666 donors, treating that subset as a discovery cohort. Every repertoire in the discovery cohort had been generated on one and the same sequencing platform. Among about 410 genotyped donors of the cohort, an average of around 240,000 unique TCR beta nucleotide sequences was sequenced per donor, of which about 19% were non-productive. Of the roughly 400 genotyped donors, 81% were placed in the genetic ancestry cluster associated with self-reported Caucasian donors. A later analysis re-examined previously published TCR beta repertoires from 610 or so donors and added high-resolution HLA genotyping to investigate patterns of TCR occurrence. The study combined high-throughput TCR immunosequencing, statistical association of individual TCRs with disease status, and machine learning to predict cytomegalovirus infection status. The study profiled the T cell repertoires of 500 to 800 subjects by immunosequencing and related them to cytomegalovirus serostatus. Along with the roughly 700-subject first cohort, a separate validation cohort of some 130 different subjects was used. An early release that covered fewer than 800 HLA-typed donors contained approximately 300 gigabases of sequencing data and roughly 84 million unique TCR sequences. In an earlier analysis of around 540 of the donors, high-throughput TCR beta sequencing was used to judge whether each TCR beta V gene segment behaved as functional or pseudogenic. About five DR-DQ haplotypes were handled as single units for association and clustering because linkage in the cohort was strong. Donor age, sex, ethnicity and CMV serostatus were collected together with the repertoire data. The study aimed to test whether cataloging public T cell receptors could reveal signatures of past pathogen exposure. Rather than using new phenotypic data, the later analysis identified candidate immune exposures from TCR beta sequences and from how often those sequences occurred across donors. HLA typing included class I and class II loci at four-digit resolution. Typing coverage differed by locus: A, B, C, DRB1 and DQB1 were typed in roughly 620-630 donors, DQA1 in roughly 500, DPA1 in over 600, and DPB1 in 472.

The library was obtained by the immunoSEQ multiplex PCR assay. For the multiplex PCR, a mixture combining 60 forward primers for TCR Vbeta segments and 13 reverse primers for TCR Jbeta segments was used. The CDR3 region of rearranged TCR beta genes was amplified from genomic DNA by a multiplex PCR assay. Amplified TCR beta libraries were sequenced as 87-base-pair reads on the Illumina HiSeq System. The authors processed their data as follows. In a later analysis, tens of millions of unique TCR beta chains were counted across the 666 repertoires, and roughly 11 million of these chains were shared by at least two donors. To remove PCR and sequencing errors, raw reads were error-corrected and collapsed into unique sequences using a nearest-neighbor algorithm that merged closely related sequences. Alignment of CDR3 sequences to IMGT reference sequences was used to assign V, D and J gene segments. For a sequence to be retained, at least a six-nucleotide match to both a V gene segment and a J gene segment was required. Rearrangements were called productive when the CDR3 lacked stop codons and stayed in frame with V and J; all others were non-productive. CDR3 was defined by IMGT convention, running from the second conserved V-encoded cysteine to the conserved J-encoded phenylalanine. The earlier analysis of 587 of the donors excluded sequences that lacked an unambiguous match to a single V gene segment. In an earlier analysis of 587 of the donors, V segments were called functional above 56.7% productive rearrangements and were called segregating when the between-donor standard deviation exceeded 5%. A statistical classification framework was built to diagnose cytomegalovirus status from the catalog of TCR beta chain sequences. In a later analysis, V and J genes were assigned by comparing TCR nucleotide sequences against IMGT/GENE-DB human TR gene sequences. The TCRdist pipeline was used in a later analysis to assign CDR3 sequences and most-parsimonious VDJ recombination scenarios. In a later analysis, each TCR beta chain was defined by its CDR3 amino acid sequence together with its V-gene family, and reads lacking a unique V-gene family were excluded. To address suspected cross-contamination and a sequencing artifact, a later analysis removed 550 to 750 highly shared, low-generation-probability nucleotide sequences. In a later analysis, a clonal expansion index was calculated for each public chain from normalized within-repertoire ranks of inferred template counts. Generation probabilities in a later analysis came from a VDJ recombination model fitted to out-of-frame rearrangements, and those results were checked against IGoR. A later analysis scored TCR-TCR, TCR-HLA and TCR-CMV co-occurrence with hypergeometric tests, applying a repertoire-size bias correction to TCR pairs. A later analysis estimated false discovery rates by permuting HLA or CMV assignments 20 times. In a later analysis, co-occurring TCRs were grouped using DBSCAN, and TCRdist sequence similarity was added for clustering within HLA-allele-positive subsets. Co-occurrence clustering excluded repertoires with fewer than 30,000 or more than 120,000 public chains, plus five with anomalous nucleotide sharing. TCRdb's version of the immuneACCESS table is confined to in-frame rearrangements and falls short of the full clone set. An unresolved V gene accounts for under half of the shortfall where checked; the remainder is of unknown origin. The V and J calls and the clone size are those of that table, but D and trimming were determined from the DNA. The sample profile shows approximately 160,000 clones; almost 85% of them were found once. The top ten clones comprise about 0.39% of the sample.

The cohort comprised 550 to 700 healthy bone marrow donors. At the time of sampling, every cohort member was nominally healthy, though immune exposures that went unrecorded were likely present. The donor tested CMV seronegative and was one of the 352 seronegative cohort members. A peripheral blood sample was collected from each donor, and TCR beta sequencing was performed on peripheral blood mononuclear cells. The Qiagen DNeasy Blood Extraction Kit was used to extract genomic DNA from the blood cell samples. CDR1 KGHSH and CDR2 LQKENI are derived from the germline V gene. Trimming costs V 4 bases and J 1 base, and their ends lie 19 bases apart. The CDR3 runs 17 amino acids, cysteine and phenylalanine included. Just CDR3 DNA is preserved here, 51 bases in frame from base 1. Regarding this clone: This clone's antigen is unknown. Per-base quality was not reported, and no clone a single base away is much larger than it.

On the study overall, not on this receptor specifically: When HLA alleles, especially DR and DQ, strongly co-occurred, TCR associations were difficult to assign to individual alleles. In a later analysis, HLA-associated TCR beta chains showed more clonal expansion and lower generation probabilities than non-associated chains that were equally common. In vitro tests confirmed that a few of the cytomegalovirus-associated TCR beta chains recognize cytomegalovirus antigens. In both the original and validation cohorts, the classifier was reported to diagnose cytomegalovirus status with high specificity and sensitivity. Immune exposure information for the cohort was limited to CMV serostatus. A later analysis found that TCR association rates varied across HLA loci, with DRB1 alleles showing the most associated TCRs and HLA-C alleles the fewest. Roughly uniform sequencing depth across donors was assumed in presence/absence analyses, although this assumption may not hold. In the study, 150 to 200 TCR beta chains were listed as associated with cytomegalovirus. At a false discovery rate of 0.05, a later analysis linked under 20,000 TCR beta sequences to specific HLA alleles. Because HLA typing was missing for some donors at each locus, association tests included only the typed subset. A group of highly shared sequence variants was considered likely to be a technical artifact of the sequencing pipeline. The cohort was sequenced for TCR beta chains only, and without alpha or paired-chain data the features that could be detected were limited. Broadly in line with IMGT annotations, most TCR beta V segments showed up in productive rearrangements about 87% or about 30% of the time in an earlier analysis of roughly 590 of the donors. In a later analysis, several top co-occurrence clusters were reported to appear linked to parvovirus B19, influenza, CMV and Epstein-Barr virus. Roughly 15 rarely observed V segments, including chromosome 9 orphons, were excluded from the earlier analysis of several hundred of the donors because counts were too low. Because the 87-base-pair reads could not distinguish some IMGT-functional V segments, including TRBV6-2 and TRBV6-3, those segments were excluded. Linkage disequilibrium might explain the correlated functional status among segregating V segments, but an unknown experimental factor could not be excluded. According to the authors, the approach could potentially be generalized to other disease states and immunological phenotypes. A further reported finding was that TCR beta sequences accurately predicted the HLA-A and HLA-B alleles for most subjects in the first cohort. Most CMV-associated TCR beta chains appeared to be HLA-restricted in a later analysis, and the HLA associations seemed to be driven largely by CMV exposure. V-gene and J-gene trimming of TCR beta chains was associated with a missense DCLRE1C variant in a later genetic analysis, and the association was replicated in an independent cohort. Most TCR sequences were seen in very few donors, while some public TCRs were found in many individuals. A later genetic analysis reported fewer N-insertions in productive TCRs among donors in an Asian-associated ancestry cluster than the roughly 690-donor mean.

Source material: PBMCs. The rearranged segments are TRBV18 and TRBJ1-1; the D segment cannot be called with confidence. The origin of this receptor is a boy aged 2 to 10 in good health and CMV-seronegative. The CDR3 region: CASSLGGQYLGNTEAFF. The DNA is as follows: TGTGCCAGCTCACTCGGAGGGCAGTACTTGGGGAACACTGAAGCTTTCTTT.